This T cell receptor beta chain was obtained from a study of blood T cell repertoires in COVID-19. Study details: Sites in the United States, Italy and Spain provided acute and convalescent COVID-19 samples. The analysed material was cDNA or gDNA that came from T cells, B-cell-depleted T cells, or PBMCs.

Within the sample, this clone is large (0.1 to 1%). Per the original methods: Estimated nucleated cell counts came from reference gene primer amplification. Method: immunoSEQ multiplex PCR; TCRdb's copy keeps in-frame clones and lacks some. V, J and clone size are taken as reported in that table, and D and trimming were inferred from the DNA itself. The sample includes about 19,000 clones, roughly 89% seen only once; the top ten take roughly 11%. The CDR3 is 15 amino acids. CDR1 is MNHEY, CDR2 SMNVEV, per germline (reference sequence). Trimming left V 6 bases short and J 2 bases short, with 14 bases between.

This receptor was taken from a human donor in a cohort sampled during active COVID-19. The sequenced material came from peripheral blood. The chain couples TRBV27 to TRBJ2-1; perhaps TRBD1 as D (5 bases). The CDR3 sequence: CASSYNRQTYNEQFF. The CDR3 nucleotides read TGTGCCAGCAGCTACAACAGGCAAACCTACAATGAGCAGTTCTTC.